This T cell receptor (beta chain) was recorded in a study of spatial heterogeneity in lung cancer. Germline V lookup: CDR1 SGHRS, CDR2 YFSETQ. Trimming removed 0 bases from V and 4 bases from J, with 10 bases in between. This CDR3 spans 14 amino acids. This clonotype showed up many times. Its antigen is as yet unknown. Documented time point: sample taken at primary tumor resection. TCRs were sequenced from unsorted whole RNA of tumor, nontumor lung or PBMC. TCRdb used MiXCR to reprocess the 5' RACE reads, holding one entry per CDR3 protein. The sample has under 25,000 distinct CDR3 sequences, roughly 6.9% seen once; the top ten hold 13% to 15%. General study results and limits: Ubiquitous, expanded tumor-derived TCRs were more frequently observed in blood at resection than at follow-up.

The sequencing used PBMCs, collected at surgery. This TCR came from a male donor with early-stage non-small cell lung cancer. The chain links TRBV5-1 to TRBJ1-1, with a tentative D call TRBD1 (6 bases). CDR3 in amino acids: CASSLAWGATEAFF. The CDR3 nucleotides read TGCGCCAGCAGCTTGGCCTGGGGGGCCACTGAAGCTTTCTTT. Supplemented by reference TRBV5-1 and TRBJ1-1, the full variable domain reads KAGVTQTPRYLIKTRGQQVTLSCSPISGHRSVSWYQQTPGQGLQFLFEYFSETQRNKGNFPGRFSGRQFSNSRSEMNVSTLELGDSALYLCASSLAWGATEAFFGQGTRLTVV.